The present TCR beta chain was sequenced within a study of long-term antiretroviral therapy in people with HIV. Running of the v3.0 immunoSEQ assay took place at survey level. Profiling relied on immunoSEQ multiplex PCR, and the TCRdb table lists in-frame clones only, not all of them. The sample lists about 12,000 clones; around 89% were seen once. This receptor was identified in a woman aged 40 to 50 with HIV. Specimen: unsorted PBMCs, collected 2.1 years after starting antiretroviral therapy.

DNA for the CDR3: TGTGCCAGCAGTTACTCGGTCGGACTAGCGAGGAATGAGCAGTTCTTC. This encodes CASSYSVGLARNEQFF. The J gene is TRBJ2-1, the V gene TRBV6-5; 9 nucleotides align to TRBD2. V was clipped by 0 bases and J by 7 bases; unmatched bases: 7. CDR1 MNHEY and CDR2 SVGAGI come from the germline V gene. The CDR3 totals 16 residues.